This TCR beta chain was recovered during a study of blood T cell repertoires in COVID-19. At the level of the study: Researchers got acute and convalescent COVID-19 samples from the United States, Italy and Spain. T cells, B-cell-depleted T cells, or PBMCs provided the cDNA or gDNA that served as material.

Germline lookup yields CDR1 KGHDR and CDR2 SFDVKD. There are 14 residues in the CDR3. The V end was cut by 6 bases, the J end by 0 bases, with 8 bases between. Sequencing was performed with immunoSEQ multiplex PCR; in TCRdb, only in-frame clones are kept and a portion is missing. The sample has more than 250,000 clones, around 87% seen once. Participants were aged roughly 18 to 90 years, lived in roughly 25 US areas, and enrolled virtually. The TCR originated in a woman between 18 and 30 years old with acute COVID-19. The gene calls are TRBV24-1 and TRBJ2-1; D possibly corresponds to TRBD1 (5 bases). Material for sequencing was PBMCs or T cells enriched from blood (not recorded which). DNA for the CDR3: TGTGCCACCAGTCAGGGCGGCTCCTACAATGAGCAGTTCTTC. Translating it yields CATSQGGSYNEQFF.